This TCR beta chain came from a study of CD8 T cells in ankylosing spondylitis (dated by TCRdb to about 2017). For the study in its entirety: To find TCR variants linked to disease, the study profiled T cell receptor beta repertoires in ankylosing spondylitis patients and healthy donors. The whole study cohort included 108 healthy donors and 25 ankylosing spondylitis patients. Peripheral blood samples were taken, and synovial fluid was additionally collected from ankylosing spondylitis patients.

Sequencing used an Illumina HiSeq 2500. TCR beta libraries were prepared by quantitative 5'-RACE with molecular barcodes. For the original study's pipeline: To identify disease-linked TCR variants, a new computational method was used, one built on a probabilistic model of VDJ rearrangement. Through fastp at Q25 and MiXCR, TCRdb rebuilt clones from the public reads, retaining in-frame beta chains. Identical CDR3 protein sequences are pooled into one entry, listed with their most common genes and DNA. The authors' filters were not applied to this entry. This sample gives fewer than 750,000 distinct CDR3 sequences in total; about 20% of them show up just once. 19% of the sample goes to the ten largest clones. Of note for this clonotype: The specificity of this receptor is unknown. Within one base of it there is no much larger clone, and no base qualities were kept.

Deletion took 1 base off V and 0 bases off J, with a span of 10 bases between the germline ends. CDR1 is given as SQVTM and CDR2 as ANQGSEA, both from the germline V gene. The CDR3 has 14 amino acids, counting the end cysteine and phenylalanine. The read is trimmed to its CDR3 DNA, 42 bases read in frame from base 1. Beyond this particular receptor, the publication reports: According to the report, matched synovial fluid samples from ankylosing spondylitis patients were significantly enriched for the disease-linked clones. Some motif variants had previously been reported in the synovial fluid and blood of reactive arthritis patients, which suggests shared mechanisms of disease initiation. A TCR beta motif of eight highly homologous amino acid variants appeared characteristic of blood from ankylosing spondylitis patients. The disease-linked clones had a CD8+ phenotype and were found at relatively low frequencies in peripheral blood.

This clonotype was obtained from a male donor with ankylosing spondylitis. Sequences were obtained from blood, either unsorted or a sorted T cell fraction (not recorded which). The chain is made from TRBV29-1 and TRBJ2-7; the D gene is not confidently resolved. The CDR3 protein sequence reads: CSVEGHDSSYEQYF. In nucleotide form, the sequence is TGCAGCGTTGAAGGCCACGATAGCTCCTACGAGCAGTACTTC.